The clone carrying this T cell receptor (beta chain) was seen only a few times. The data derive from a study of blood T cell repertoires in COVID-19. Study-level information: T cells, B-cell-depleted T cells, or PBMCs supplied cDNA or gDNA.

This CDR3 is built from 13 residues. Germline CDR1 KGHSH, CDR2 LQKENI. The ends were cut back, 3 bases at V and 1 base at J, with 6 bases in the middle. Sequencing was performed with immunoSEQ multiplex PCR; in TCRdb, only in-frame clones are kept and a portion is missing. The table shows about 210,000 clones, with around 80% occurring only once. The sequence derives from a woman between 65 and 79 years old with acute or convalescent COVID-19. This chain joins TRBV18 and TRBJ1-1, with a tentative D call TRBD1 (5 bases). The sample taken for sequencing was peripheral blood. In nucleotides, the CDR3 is TGTGCCAGCTCACCGACAGAGAACACTGAAGCTTTCTTT. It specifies CASSPTENTEAFF.